This T cell receptor beta chain was found in a study of beta chain features in type 1 diabetes. General study results and limits: There was a possibility that cDNA sequencing over-represented cells with high TCR expression. Among type 1 diabetes patients, VDJ junctions had fewer insertions and more deletions. Moderately but significantly shorter TCRB CDR3s were found in Type 1 diabetes patients in all four CD4+ subsets.

This CDR3 has 14 residues. The germline CDR1 and CDR2 sequences are GTSNPN and SVGIG (reference sequence). V lost 0 bases to trimming and J lost 1 base, with 9 bases between them. Only one heparinised blood draw was taken per donor, and its volume averaged around 100 mL. Each of the CD4+ naive, central memory, regulatory and stem cell-like memory populations was sorted via CD45RO/CCR7/CD25/CD127/CD95/CD27. Concerning this clone: Its antigen is undetermined.

Expressed TCRB transcripts were sequenced because the isolated RNA had all been reverse transcribed beforehand. TCRdb keeps only in-frame clones here, not all; method: immunoSEQ multiplex PCR. The sample records about 260,000 clones, over 20% being singletons. Source material: naive CD4+ T cells from blood. This TCR was sampled from a woman aged 40 to 50 with type 1 diabetes. This chain links TRBV30 with TRBJ2-5; D not certain. For the CDR3, the DNA is TGTGCCTGGAGTGTAGGAAACAGCCAAGAGACCCAGTACTTC. This codes for CAWSVGNSQETQYF.